This paragraph covers one T cell receptor beta chain sequence. The target antigen is unknown. The CDR3 runs to 14 residues. Germline V gene sequence: CDR1 MDHEN, CDR2 SYDVKM. The V gene lost 2 bases and the J gene lost 4 bases, with 9 bases spanning the gap. These data are taken from a study of cytomegalovirus exposure and HLA in healthy donors. Points from the study as a whole: Testing in vitro showed a few CMV-associated chains specific for CMV antigens. Later work associated 17,000 or so TCR beta sequences with HLA alleles at 0.05 false discovery rate.

PCR involved 60 Vbeta and 13 Jbeta primers. The protocol was immunoSEQ multiplex PCR, while the TCRdb copy is restricted to in-frame clones and leaves out a portion. The sample carries about 210,000 clones, roughly 80% recorded once. The sample taken for sequencing was PBMCs. The chain joins TRBV28 to TRBJ1-5; D gene uncertain. The receptor was isolated from a man in his thirties or forties in good health and CMV-seronegative. The CDR3 loop is CASSLPNRNQPQHF. The DNA for the CDR3 is TGTGCCAGCAGTTTACCGAATCGGAATCAGCCCCAGCATTTT.